A selection of T cell receptor beta chains follows, all from one sample in a study of control samples from healthy donors and cancer patients. Sequenced by immunoSEQ multiplex PCR; TCRdb stores in-frame clones only, minus some. The sample lists about 160,000 clones; roughly 94% were seen once. Sequencing input: PBMCs. The receptors were gathered from a man aged 60-69 years with colorectal cancer. Each CDR3 is given with its conserved first and last residue. A D gene is named only where the DNA matches it firmly. For some rows the clone size is stated as once, few or many, or as a class when expanded; others skip it.

abundance,j_gene,v_gene,d_gene,CDR3nt,CDR3aa
.,TRBJ2-3,TRBV29-1,.,TGCAGCGTCGGCACAGATACGCAGTATTTT,CSVGTDTQYF
.,TRBJ1-5,TRBV30,.,TGTGCCTGGAGCGCCGGGGGATATCAGCCCCAGCATTTT,CAWSAGGYQPQHF
.,TRBJ2-7,TRBV27,.,TGTGCCAGCAGAGGGGCAGGGGCCTACGAGCAGTACTTC,CASRGAGAYEQYF
.,TRBJ1-5,TRBV6-5,TRBD1,TGTGCCAGCAGTTCGGGACAGAGCAATCAGCCCCAGCATTTT,CASSSGQSNQPQHF
.,TRBJ2-2,TRBV7-7,.,TGTGCCAGCAGCTTAGAAGGCGACACCCCCGGGGAGCTGTTTTTT,CASSLEGDTPGELFF
.,TRBJ2-7,TRBV10-2,TRBD1,TGCGCCAGCAGTCAAGGACAGGCGGCCGAGCAGTACTTC,CASSQGQAAEQYF
.,TRBJ1-1,TRBV4-1,.,TGCGCCAGCAGCCAAGATTCGGGAACGCAAGCTTTCTTT,CASSQDSGTQAFF
.,TRBJ1-2,TRBV9,.,TGTGCCAGCAGCGCTTCAGGGATCCATGGCTACACCTTC,CASSASGIHGYTF
.,TRBJ1-1,TRBV7-9,TRBD1,TGTACCAGCAGCTCCACGGGACAGCCGGAGGCTTTCTTT,CTSSSTGQPEAFF
.,TRBJ1-2,TRBV30,TRBD1,TGTGCCGGACAGGGTGACTATGGCTACACCTTC,CAGQGDYGYTF
.,TRBJ1-2,TRBV29-1,TRBD1,TGCAGCGTTGGTGGGACAGGGGGCTATGGCTACACCTTC,CSVGGTGGYGYTF
.,TRBJ2-7,TRBV4-1,TRBD2,TGCGCCAGCTCCCAAGCTCGAGCGGGGGGAAACTACGAGCAGTACTTC,CASSQARAGGNYEQYF
once,TRBJ2-2,TRBV5-4,.,TGTGCCAGCAGCTTGGGACAGGCCACCGGGGAGCTGTTTTTT,CASSLGQATGELFF
.,TRBJ2-5,TRBV27,.,TGTGCCAGCAGGGAACGGGGGTCCCAAGAGACCCAGTACTTC,CASRERGSQETQYF
.,TRBJ2-1,TRBV28,TRBD1,TGTGCCAGCCTGGAGACGACAGGGGGGAATGAGCAGTTCTTC,CASLETTGGNEQFF
.,TRBJ1-1,TRBV6-4,.,TGTGCCAGCAGTGGACAGGCCGGCACTGAAGCTTTCTTT,CASSGQAGTEAFF
.,TRBJ1-4,TRBV2,.,TGTGCCAGCAGTGAGGGACATTCCGGGGATGAAAAACTGTTTTTT,CASSEGHSGDEKLFF
.,TRBJ2-7,TRBV24-1,.,TGTGCCACCAGTTCGGCGGGTCGATCCTACGAGCAGTACTTC,CATSSAGRSYEQYF
.,TRBJ2-7,TRBV7-2,.,TGTGCCAGCAGCTTGCAAAGGGGGGTAGTTTCCTACGAGCAGTACTTC,CASSLQRGVVSYEQYF
.,TRBJ1-5,TRBV6-5,TRBD1,TGTGCCAGCTCCCAGGGGGGGGGCGTCGGGCAGCCCCAGCATTTT,CASSQGGGVGQPQHF
.,TRBJ2-7,TRBV28,TRBD2,TGTGCCAGCAGTTTCAGCGGGGCGGCCACGGGGGAGCAGTACTTC,CASSFSGAATGEQYF
.,TRBJ2-1,TRBV7-2,TRBD1,TGTGCCAGCAGCTCCCCCGGGACAGGGGGCAGAAATGAGCAGTTCTTC,CASSSPGTGGRNEQFF
few,TRBJ1-2,TRBV5-6,TRBD1,TGTGCCAGCAGCTCTCCGGGACAGGGGGCAAATCTGGACTATGGCTACACCTTC,CASSSPGQGANLDYGYTF
.,TRBJ1-6,TRBV4-1,.,TGCGCCAGCAGCCAAGATCGCCCGGGGGCGGGTTCACCCCTCCACTTT,CASSQDRPGAGSPLHF
once,TRBJ1-1,TRBV7-9,.,TGTGCCAGCAGCTTTGGGGCGGGGGACACTGAAGCTTTCTTT,CASSFGAGDTEAFF
.,TRBJ1-5,TRBV5-8,.,TGTGCCAGCAGCTTGGGCAGATATAGCAATCAGCCCCAGCATTTT,CASSLGRYSNQPQHF
.,TRBJ2-2,TRBV5-1,.,TGCGCCAGCAGCTCGACAGTGGGGAACACCGGGGAGCTGTTTTTT,CASSSTVGNTGELFF
.,TRBJ2-2,TRBV19,.,TGTGCCAGTAGTATATCCGGGGAGCTGTTTTTT,CASSISGELFF
.,TRBJ2-7,TRBV18,.,TGTGCCAGCTCACCGAGTCAGGACTCCTACGAGCAGTACTTC,CASSPSQDSYEQYF
once,TRBJ1-5,TRBV6-5,TRBD1,TGTGCCAGCAGCAGACAGGGCGACCCCAATCAGCCCCAGCATTTT,CASSRQGDPNQPQHF
few,TRBJ2-1,TRBV10-3,.,TGTGCCATCAGTGTTTCAGGAAACTATGAGCAGTTCTTC,CAISVSGNYEQFF
.,TRBJ1-1,TRBV27,.,TGTGCCAGCAGTTTAAGGGCGGCGGGCACTGAAGCTTTCTTT,CASSLRAAGTEAFF
.,TRBJ1-1,TRBV18,TRBD1,TGTGCCAGCACCGTGGGGACAGCTTTTGTAGCTTTCTTT,CASTVGTAFVAFF
.,TRBJ2-1,TRBV10-3,.,TGTGCCATCAGTGAGGGAGGGGGGCCCTACAATGAGCAGTTCTTC,CAISEGGGPYNEQFF
.,TRBJ2-7,TRBV19,.,TGTGCCAGTAGTCCGACCCGGACGGGCTACGAGCAGTACTTC,CASSPTRTGYEQYF
.,TRBJ1-2,TRBV19,.,TGTGCCAGTAGTCGTGGGCAGTTAGATGGCTACACCTTC,CASSRGQLDGYTF
once,TRBJ2-4,TRBV19,TRBD2,TGTGCCAGTACCGGGACTAGCGGCGAAAACATTCAGTACTTC,CASTGTSGENIQYF
.,TRBJ1-2,TRBV18,TRBD1,TGTGCCAGCTCACCACGCCGGGACAGCCTGCCCGGCTACACCTTC,CASSPRRDSLPGYTF
.,TRBJ2-7,TRBV5-6,.,TGTGCCAGCAGCTTCTACTACGAGCAGTACTTC,CASSFYYEQYF
.,TRBJ1-1,TRBV5-4,.,TGTGCCAGCAGCCAGAACACTGAAGCTTTCTTT,CASSQNTEAFF
.,TRBJ1-2,TRBV7-2,TRBD1,TGTGCCAGCAGCTTAGAGGGTCAGGGGGACGGCTACACCTTC,CASSLEGQGDGYTF
.,TRBJ1-2,TRBV6-5,TRBD1,TGTGCCAGCAAAAGAGGGGGCGATGGCTACACCTTC,CASKRGGDGYTF
.,TRBJ1-2,TRBV2,.,TGTGCCAGCAGAGGACAAGGGGTGGAAGGCTACACCTTC,CASRGQGVEGYTF
.,TRBJ1-6,TRBV19,.,TGTGCCAGTAGGTCCAAACGGGACTCAAATTCACCCCTCCACTTT,CASRSKRDSNSPLHF
.,TRBJ1-2,TRBV5-1,.,TGCGCCAGCAGACCCTTTTCTACCGGGACCGTCTATGGCTACACCTTC,CASRPFSTGTVYGYTF